This T cell receptor beta chain was identified in a study of lymphopenia after photon versus proton radiotherapy (dated by TCRdb to the late 2010s). General notes on the study: Photon and proton radiation therapy were compared by the study for their immunological effects in patients with gastrointestinal tumors who developed high-grade lymphopenia. The cohort comprised roughly 20 patients with gastrointestinal tumors who received either photon or proton therapy and then developed lymphopenia. The study aimed to characterize how the two radiation modalities differ in their impact on the immune system. Results and caveats for the whole study, not just this receptor: During treatment, patients who received photon therapy lost naive T cells and TCR diversity and gained effector/memory populations, whereas patients who received proton therapy remained relatively stable. After the lymphocyte count nadir, photon-treated repertoires showed oligoclonal expansion, especially of CD8+ Temra cells, which drove the drop in diversity. The authors looked at the survival association only in patients who died, and they framed better survival with proton therapy as a possibility rather than a demonstrated result. Across the cohort, an inverse correlation was found between a larger post-nadir drop in TCR diversity and overall survival time among patients who died.

Remarks on this clone: Its antigen is still unknown. No base quality information exists; no much larger clone differs at one position.

The library was built by means of the immunoSEQ multiplex PCR assay. Alongside multiparametric flow cytometry, deep sequencing of rearranged TCR beta loci was used to profile the T cell repertoires. The immuneACCESS repertoire file appears here via TCRdb, limited to in-frame rearrangements. These files lack a portion of the clones; in checked studies, under half of the deficit traces to unresolved V genes, and the cause of the others is not known. The sample profile shows around 150,000 clones; less than 90% of them were found once. The ten largest make up 4% to 5% of the sample. Via the germline V gene, CDR1 is SNHLY and CDR2 FYNNEI. The CDR3 spans 16 residues, from the cysteine through the phenylalanine. Of the read, only the CDR3 DNA is kept; its 48 bases are in frame from base 1. V was cut back by 6 bases and J by 4 bases, leaving a gap of 20 bases between them.

The chain joins TRBV2 to TRBJ2-3; no D gene is confidently identified. The material was peripheral blood, obtained from a patient treated with photon-based radiotherapy. This TCR was recovered from a man between 50 and 59 years old with gastric cancer. Read as DNA, the sequence is TGTGCCAGCAGCACAAGGGCGTTCAGTAAGGCAGATACGCAGTATTTT. Its protein is CASSTRAFSKADTQYF.